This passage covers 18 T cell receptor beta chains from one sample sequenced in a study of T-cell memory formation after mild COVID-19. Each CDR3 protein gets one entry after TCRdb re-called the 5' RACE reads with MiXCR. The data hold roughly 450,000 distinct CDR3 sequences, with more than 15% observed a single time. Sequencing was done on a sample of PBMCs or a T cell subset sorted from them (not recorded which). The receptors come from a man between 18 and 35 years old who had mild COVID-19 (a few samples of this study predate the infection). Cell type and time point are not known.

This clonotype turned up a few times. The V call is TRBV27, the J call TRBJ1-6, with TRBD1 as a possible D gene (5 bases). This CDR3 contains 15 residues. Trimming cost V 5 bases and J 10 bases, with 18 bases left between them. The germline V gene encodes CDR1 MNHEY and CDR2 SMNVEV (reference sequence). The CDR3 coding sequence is TGTGCCAGCAGTCCGCAGGCGAGGGGACGATCACCCCTCCACTTT. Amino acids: CASSPQARGRSPLHF.

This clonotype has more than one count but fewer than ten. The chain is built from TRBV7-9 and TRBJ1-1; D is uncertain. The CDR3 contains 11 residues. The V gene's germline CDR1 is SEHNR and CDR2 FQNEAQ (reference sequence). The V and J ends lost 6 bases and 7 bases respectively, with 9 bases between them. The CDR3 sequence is CASRETGEAFF. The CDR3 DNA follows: TGTGCCAGCAGGGAGACGGGTGAAGCTTTCTTT. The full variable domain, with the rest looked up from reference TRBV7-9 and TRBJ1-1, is DTGVSQNPRHKITKRGQNVTFRCDPISEHNRLYWYRQTLGQGPEFLTYFQNEAQLEKSRLLSDRFSAERPKGSFSTLEIQRTEQGDSAMYLCASRETGEAFFGQGTRLTVV.

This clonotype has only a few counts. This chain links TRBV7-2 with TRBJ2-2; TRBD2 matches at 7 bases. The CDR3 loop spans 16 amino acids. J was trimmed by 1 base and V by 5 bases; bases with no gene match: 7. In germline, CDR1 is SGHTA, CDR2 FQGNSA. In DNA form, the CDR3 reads TGTGCCAGCAGCCTCGGGGTAGCGGGGAACACCGGGGAGCTGTTTTTT. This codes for CASSLGVAGNTGELFF.

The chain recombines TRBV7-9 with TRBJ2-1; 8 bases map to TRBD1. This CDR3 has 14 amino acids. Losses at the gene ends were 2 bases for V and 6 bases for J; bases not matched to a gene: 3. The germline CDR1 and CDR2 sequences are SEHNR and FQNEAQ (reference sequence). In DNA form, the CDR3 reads TGTGCCAGCAGCTTAAGGGGACAGGCCAATGAGCAGTTCTTC. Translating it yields CASSLRGQANEQFF.

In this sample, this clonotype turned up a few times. CDR3 DNA: TGTGCCAGCACCGGACAGTCGGTGACTGAAGCTTTCTTT. Residues: CASTGQSVTEAFF. The chain combines TRBV25-1 with TRBJ1-1; a possible D gene is TRBD1 (6 bases). CDR3 length: 13 residues. CDR1 and CDR2 (germline): MGHDK, SYGVNS. V was shortened by 7 bases and J by 5 bases, with 14 bases between the two germline ends.

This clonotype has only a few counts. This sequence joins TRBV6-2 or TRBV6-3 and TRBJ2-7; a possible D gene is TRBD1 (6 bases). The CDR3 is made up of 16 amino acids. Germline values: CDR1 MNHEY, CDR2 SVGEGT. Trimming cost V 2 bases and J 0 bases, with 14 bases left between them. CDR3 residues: CASSYHREYSSYEQYV. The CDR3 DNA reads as TGTGCCAGCAGTTACCACAGGGAGTATAGCTCCTACGAGCAGTACGTC.

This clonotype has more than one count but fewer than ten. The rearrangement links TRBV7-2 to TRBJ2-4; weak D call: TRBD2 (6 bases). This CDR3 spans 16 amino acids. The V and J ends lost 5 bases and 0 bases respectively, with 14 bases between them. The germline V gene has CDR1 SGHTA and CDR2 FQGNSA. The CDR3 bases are TGTGCCAGCAGCGACTATAGCGGATTAGCCAAAAACATTCAGTACTTC. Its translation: CASSDYSGLAKNIQYF.

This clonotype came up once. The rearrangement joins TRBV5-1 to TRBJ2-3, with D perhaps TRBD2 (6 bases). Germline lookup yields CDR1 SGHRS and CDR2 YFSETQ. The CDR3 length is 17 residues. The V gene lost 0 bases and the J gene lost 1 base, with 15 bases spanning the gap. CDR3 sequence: CASSLVGGDLGTDTQYF. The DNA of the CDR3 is TGCGCCAGCAGCTTGGTCGGGGGAGACCTCGGCACAGATACGCAGTATTTT.

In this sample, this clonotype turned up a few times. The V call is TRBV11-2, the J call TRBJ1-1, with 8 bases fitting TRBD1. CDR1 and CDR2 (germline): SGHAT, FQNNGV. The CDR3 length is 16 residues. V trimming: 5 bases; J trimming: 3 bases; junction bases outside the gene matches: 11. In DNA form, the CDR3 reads TGTGCCAGCAGCACGTACCAGGGGGCGCGGGACACTGAAGCTTTCTTT. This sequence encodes CASSTYQGARDTEAFF.

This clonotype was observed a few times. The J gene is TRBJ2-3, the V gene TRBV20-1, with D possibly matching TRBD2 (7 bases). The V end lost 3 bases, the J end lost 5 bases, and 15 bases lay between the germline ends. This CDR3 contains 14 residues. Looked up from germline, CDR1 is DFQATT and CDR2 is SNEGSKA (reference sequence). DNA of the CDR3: TGCAGTGCTAGCCCAGGGGCGGGAGAAGATACGCAGTATTTT. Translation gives CSASPGAGEDTQYF.

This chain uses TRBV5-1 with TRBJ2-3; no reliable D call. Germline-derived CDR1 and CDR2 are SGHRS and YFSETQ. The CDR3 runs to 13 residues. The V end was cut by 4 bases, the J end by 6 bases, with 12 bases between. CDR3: CASSHSTMDTQYF. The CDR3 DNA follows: TGCGCCAGCAGCCATTCCACTATGGATACGCAGTATTTT.

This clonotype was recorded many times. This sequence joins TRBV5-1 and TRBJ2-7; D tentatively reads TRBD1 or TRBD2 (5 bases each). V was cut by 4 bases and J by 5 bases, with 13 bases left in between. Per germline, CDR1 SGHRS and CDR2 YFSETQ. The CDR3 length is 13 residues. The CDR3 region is CASSPGTGNEQYF. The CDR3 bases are TGCGCCAGCAGCCCCGGGACGGGGAACGAGCAGTACTTC. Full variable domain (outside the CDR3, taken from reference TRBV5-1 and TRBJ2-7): KAGVTQTPRYLIKTRGQQVTLSCSPISGHRSVSWYQQTPGQGLQFLFEYFSETQRNKGNFPGRFSGRQFSNSRSEMNVSTLELGDSALYLCASSPGTGNEQYFGPGTRLTVT.

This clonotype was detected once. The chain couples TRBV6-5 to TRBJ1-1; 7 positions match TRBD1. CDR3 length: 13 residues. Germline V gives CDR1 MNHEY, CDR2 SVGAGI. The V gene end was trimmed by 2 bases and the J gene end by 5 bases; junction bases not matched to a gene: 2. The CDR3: CASSYEGATEAFF. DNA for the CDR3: TGTGCCAGCAGTTACGAGGGGGCGACTGAAGCTTTCTTT.

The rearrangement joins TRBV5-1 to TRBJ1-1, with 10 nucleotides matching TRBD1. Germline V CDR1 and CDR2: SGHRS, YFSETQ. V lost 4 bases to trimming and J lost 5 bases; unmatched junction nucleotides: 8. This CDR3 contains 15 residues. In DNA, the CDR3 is TGCGCCAGCAGCGCCGGGGACAGGGGTAAAACTGAAGCTTTCTTT. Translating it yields CASSAGDRGKTEAFF.

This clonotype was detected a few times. CDR3 in amino acids: CASSPGVDSYEQYV. The CDR3 DNA is TGTGCCAGTAGTCCCGGGGTCGATTCCTACGAGCAGTACGTC. The V call is TRBV19, the J call TRBJ2-7; tentative D call: TRBD2 (5 bases). Trimming took off 5 bases at V and 1 base at J, with 12 bases between the two ends. The germline V gene has CDR1 LNHDA and CDR2 SQIVND (reference sequence). There are 14 residues in the CDR3.

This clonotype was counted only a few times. The CDR3 region has the DNA TGTGCCAGCAGTTGGACTAGCGGGGGCGTAAACGATGAGCAGTTCTTC. Its protein product is CASSWTSGGVNDEQFF. The chain employs TRBV6-2 or TRBV6-3 and TRBJ2-1; 13 bases agree with TRBD2. V trimming: 4 bases; J trimming: 8 bases; junction bases outside the gene matches: 8. CDR1 is MNHEY, CDR2 SVGEGT, per germline. The CDR3 spans 16 residues.

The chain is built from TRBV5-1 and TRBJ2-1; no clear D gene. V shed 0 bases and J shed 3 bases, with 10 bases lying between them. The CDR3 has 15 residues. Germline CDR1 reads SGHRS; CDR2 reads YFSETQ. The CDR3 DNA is TGCGCCAGCAGCTTGGTAGAACCTTACTACAATGAGCAGTTCTTC. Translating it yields CASSLVEPYYNEQFF.

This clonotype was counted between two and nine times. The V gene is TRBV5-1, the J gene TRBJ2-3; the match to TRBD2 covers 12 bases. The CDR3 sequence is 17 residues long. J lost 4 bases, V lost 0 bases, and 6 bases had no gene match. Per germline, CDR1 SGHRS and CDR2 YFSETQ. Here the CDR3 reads CASSLGLAGAPADTQYF. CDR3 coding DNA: TGCGCCAGCAGCTTGGGACTAGCGGGGGCCCCCGCAGATACGCAGTATTTT. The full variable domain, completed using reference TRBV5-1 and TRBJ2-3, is KAGVTQTPRYLIKTRGQQVTLSCSPISGHRSVSWYQQTPGQGLQFLFEYFSETQRNKGNFPGRFSGRQFSNSRSEMNVSTLELGDSALYLCASSLGLAGAPADTQYFGPGTRLTVL.